This T cell receptor beta chain comes out of a study of vaccination and CD4 T cells after COVID-19. Study details: There were six male and four female convalescents, and two of them were Hispanic. Diagnosis preceded the drawing of post-COVID samples by a median around 100 days (range 35 to 161). The study, taken as a whole, reports: Nearly all convalescent vaccine-specific clones, 304 of 307, recognized only SARS-CoV-2 spike.

As to this clonotype: Antigen: not known.

Cultured CD4+ T cell DNA was sequenced using the Oncomine TCR Beta short-read assay. TCRdb ran MiXCR on the PCR reads and lists one entry per CDR3 protein. The sample records around 12,000 distinct CDR3 sequences, under 50% being singletons. CDR1 and CDR2 from the germline V gene are DFQATT and SNEGSKA (reference sequence). The V segment lost 5 bases and the J segment 7 bases; nucleotides outside the gene matches: 5. This CDR3 spans 12 amino acids. Specified treatment: approximately 9-day PBMC culture with coronavirus spike peptide pools or control peptides (ViraFEST assay). After expanding antigen-specific T cells with peptide pools, ViraFEST sequenced their TCRs.

The sample consisted of cultured CD4+ T cells from blood, taken after SARS-CoV-2 vaccination. The chain has TRBV20-1 and TRBJ2-7; TRBD1 agrees at 10 bases. The clonotype was recovered from a human donor with COVID-19. CDR3 sequence reads: CSAAGTGVEQYF. In nucleotides, the CDR3 is TGCAGTGCTGCCGGGACAGGGGTGGAGCAGTACTTC.